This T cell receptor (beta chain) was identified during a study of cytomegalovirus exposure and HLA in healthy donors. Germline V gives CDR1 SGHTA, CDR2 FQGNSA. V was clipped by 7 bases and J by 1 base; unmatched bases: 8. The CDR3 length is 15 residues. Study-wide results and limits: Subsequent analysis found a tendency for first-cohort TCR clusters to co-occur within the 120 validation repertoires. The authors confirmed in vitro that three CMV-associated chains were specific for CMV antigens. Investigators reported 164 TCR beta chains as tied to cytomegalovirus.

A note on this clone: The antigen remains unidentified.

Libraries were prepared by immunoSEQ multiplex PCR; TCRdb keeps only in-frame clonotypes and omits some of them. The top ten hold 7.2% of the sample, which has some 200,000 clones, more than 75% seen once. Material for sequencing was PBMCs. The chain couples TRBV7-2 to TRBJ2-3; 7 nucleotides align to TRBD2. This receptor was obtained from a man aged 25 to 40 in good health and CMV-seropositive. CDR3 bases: TGTGCCAGCACCAACGGGGGGTGGGGCACAGATACGCAGTATTTT. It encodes CASTNGGWGTDTQYF.